This T cell receptor (beta chain) was captured by sequencing in a study of spatial heterogeneity in lung cancer. There are 13 residues in the CDR3. The germline V gene encodes CDR1 LNHDA and CDR2 SQIVND (reference sequence). The V and J ends lost 3 bases and 6 bases respectively, with 12 bases between them. The time point was: sample taken at primary tumor resection. Whole RNA came from tumor, nontumor lung or frozen PBMC and was sequenced without being sorted. In this sample, this clonotype turned up a few times. MiXCR, run by TCRdb on the 5' RACE reads, gives a single entry per CDR3 protein. The repertoire holds just under 95,000 distinct CDR3 sequences, with roughly 12% as singletons.

The material was PBMCs, obtained at surgery. This receptor was identified in a male donor with early-stage non-small cell lung cancer. V and J are TRBV19 and TRBJ2-7; TRBD2 might be the D (6 bases). This CDR3 is CASSMRTEGEQYF. As DNA, the CDR3 is TGTGCCAGTAGTATGAGGACGGAGGGCGAGCAGTACTTC.